Below, one TCR beta chain is given with its context. Its antigen is not known. The trim removed 2 bases at V and 6 bases at J, leaving 1 base unmatched. Looked up from germline, CDR1 is KGHDR and CDR2 is SFDVKD. The CDR3 sequence is 13 residues long. The assay was immunoSEQ multiplex PCR, and TCRdb's table has in-frame clones only and misses some. The data hold 100,000 to 150,000 clones, with roughly nine tenths observed a single time. This sample is drawn from a study of T cell responses to AZD1222 COVID-19 vaccine. Study-wide findings and caveats: Variant regions that are unmutated are reportedly the target of nearly half of spike-specific TCRs.

The TCR comes from an adult in good health. V and J are TRBV24-1 and TRBJ1-2, with 8 nucleotides matching TRBD1. The specimen was peripheral blood, collected on day 0 of AZD1222 vaccination. This CDR3 reads CATSDSDRDGYTF. CDR3 nucleotides: TGTGCCACCAGTGATTCGGACAGGGATGGCTACACCTTC.